Sequencing of this T cell receptor (beta chain) was carried out in a study of blood T cell repertoires in COVID-19 (TCRdb year 2020). In the study overall: The collaborator samples originated in the United States, Italy and Spain and spanned the acute and convalescent phases of COVID-19. The material from the prospective study consisted of cDNA or gDNA derived from T cells, B-cell-depleted T cells, or PBMCs. Where available, HLA class I and class II types were taken from metadata supplied by the sample provider and were not determined by assay-based typing. The repertoires were made available in a free public database intended to serve as a resource for research on the immune response to SARS-CoV-2. The samples were drawn from the first 160 participants of the ongoing ImmuneRACE study and from over a thousand subjects provided by 6 global collaborators. Subjects who had been exposed to COVID-19, were actively infected with it, or had recovered from it provided the deeply sampled blood TCRbeta repertoires that made up the dataset. A de-identified subject ID, COVID-19 status, age in years and sex were almost always included in the sample metadata. Findings and caveats that apply to the study as a whole: The quantity of clinical and demographic metadata differed by source and by participant and was supplied without curation.

At one collaborating source in Seattle, patients were enrolled during active infection and were followed longitudinally through the course of disease. Collaborating institutions collected whole blood in K2EDTA tubes following their own protocols. For TCRbeta analysis, collaborators shipped samples in one of three forms: frozen whole blood, isolated PBMCs, or DNA extracted from either of those sample types. CDR1 and CDR2, per the germline V gene, are SGHTA and FQGNSA. Measured from the cysteine to the phenylalanine, the CDR3 is 13 residues long. The DNA shown is the 39-base CDR3, in frame from base 1. The germline ends are 12 bases apart after V is trimmed by 3 bases and J by 6 bases. TCRbeta CDR3 regions were amplified from genomic DNA using the immunoSEQ Assay, a bias-controlled multiplex PCR. As for the authors' bioinformatics: The number of nucleated cells in each sample was estimated by amplification of reference gene primers within the assay. To quantify the absolute abundance of each unique TCRbeta CDR3 rearrangement, sequence reads were collapsed and filtered. For each sample, productive Simpson clonality was calculated as the square root of Simpson's diversity index across productive rearrangements. The table comes from immuneACCESS by way of TCRdb, which keeps in-frame sequences with V and J called. Part of the clones is missing from these tables; in studies checked, under half for an unresolved V gene and the rest for unknown reasons. V and J calls and clone size are those listed in that table; D and trimming were worked out from the DNA. Present in this sample are approximately 97,000 clones, about 86% of which were seen just once. The leading ten clones occupy just over 2% of the sample.

As for this clone: The specificity of this receptor is unknown. No much larger clone exists at a distance of one base, and base qualities are not known.

Sequencing was done on a sample of peripheral blood. This TCR was sampled from a man between 50 and 59 years old with COVID-19, enrolled during active disease. The V and J genes are TRBV7-2 and TRBJ2-7; TRBD2 is perhaps the D gene, given 6 matching bases. The CDR3 has the sequence CASSFGLAFEQYF. In nucleotide form, the sequence is TGTGCCAGCAGCTTTGGTCTAGCGTTCGAGCAGTACTTC.